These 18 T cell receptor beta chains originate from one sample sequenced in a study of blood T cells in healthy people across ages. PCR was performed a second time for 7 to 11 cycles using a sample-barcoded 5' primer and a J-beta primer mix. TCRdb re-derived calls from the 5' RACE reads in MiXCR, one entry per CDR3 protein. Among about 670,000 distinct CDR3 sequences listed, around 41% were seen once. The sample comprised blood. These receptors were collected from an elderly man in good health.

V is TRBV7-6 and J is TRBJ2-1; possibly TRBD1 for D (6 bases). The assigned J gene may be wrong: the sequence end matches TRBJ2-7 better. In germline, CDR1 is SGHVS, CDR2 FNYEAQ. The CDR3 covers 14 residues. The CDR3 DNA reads TGTGCCAGCAGCACGAAAACAGGGTACAATGAGCAGTACTTC. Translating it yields CASSTKTGYNEQYF.

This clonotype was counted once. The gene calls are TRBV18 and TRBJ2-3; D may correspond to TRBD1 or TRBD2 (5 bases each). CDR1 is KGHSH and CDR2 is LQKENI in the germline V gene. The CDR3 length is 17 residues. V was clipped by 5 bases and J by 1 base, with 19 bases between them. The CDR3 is CASSSQPPRGGTDTQYF. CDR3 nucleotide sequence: TGTGCCAGCTCATCTCAACCCCCAAGGGGAGGCACAGATACGCAGTATTTT.

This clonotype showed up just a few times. The CDR3 loop reads CASSPQLASGQAYEQYF. DNA of the CDR3: TGTGCCAGCTCACCTCAGCTGGCTAGCGGGCAGGCCTACGAGCAGTACTTC. The V call is TRBV18, the J call TRBJ2-7; 8 bases map to TRBD2. The CDR3 spans 17 residues. V lost 3 bases to trimming and J lost 2 bases; unmatched junction nucleotides: 12. Germline V gene data show CDR1 as KGHSH and CDR2 as LQKENI.

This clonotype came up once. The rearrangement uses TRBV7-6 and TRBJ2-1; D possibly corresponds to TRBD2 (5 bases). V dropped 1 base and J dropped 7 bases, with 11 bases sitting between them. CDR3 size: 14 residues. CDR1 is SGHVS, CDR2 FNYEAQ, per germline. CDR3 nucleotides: TGTGCCAGCAGCTTAGTAGCGTTCCGGAATGAGCAGTTCTTC. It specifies CASSLVAFRNEQFF.

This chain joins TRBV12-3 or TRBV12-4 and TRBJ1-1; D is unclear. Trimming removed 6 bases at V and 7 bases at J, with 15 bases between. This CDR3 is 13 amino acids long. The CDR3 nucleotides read TGTGCCAGCAGCCGGGTCTCTTTGGGTGAAGCTTTCTTT. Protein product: CASSRVSLGEAFF.

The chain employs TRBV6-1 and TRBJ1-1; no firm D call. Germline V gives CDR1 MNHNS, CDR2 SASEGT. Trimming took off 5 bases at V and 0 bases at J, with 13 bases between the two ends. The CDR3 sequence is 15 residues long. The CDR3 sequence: CASSRTETMNTEAFF. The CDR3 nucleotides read TGTGCCAGCAGTCGTACAGAAACCATGAACACTGAAGCTTTCTTT.

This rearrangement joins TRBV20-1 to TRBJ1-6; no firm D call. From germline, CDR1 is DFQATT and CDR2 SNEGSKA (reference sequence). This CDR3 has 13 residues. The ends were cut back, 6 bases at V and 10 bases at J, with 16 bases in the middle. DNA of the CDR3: TGCAGTGCGACGGACGCTGGGAACTCACCCCTCCACTTT. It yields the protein CSATDAGNSPLHF.

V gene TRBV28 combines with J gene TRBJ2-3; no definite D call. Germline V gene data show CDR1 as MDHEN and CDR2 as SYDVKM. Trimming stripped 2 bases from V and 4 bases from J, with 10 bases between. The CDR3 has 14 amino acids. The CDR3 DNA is TGTGCCAGCAGTTTAGATACACCGTCAGATACGCAGTATTTT. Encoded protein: CASSLDTPSDTQYF.

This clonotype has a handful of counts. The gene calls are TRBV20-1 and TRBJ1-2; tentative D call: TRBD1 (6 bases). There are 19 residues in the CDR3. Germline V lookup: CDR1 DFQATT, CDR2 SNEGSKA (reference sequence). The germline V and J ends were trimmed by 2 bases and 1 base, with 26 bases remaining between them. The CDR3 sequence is CSARPYPIRVQGVNYGYTF. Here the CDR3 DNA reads TGCAGTGCTAGACCCTACCCAATAAGGGTACAGGGCGTTAACTATGGCTACACCTTC.

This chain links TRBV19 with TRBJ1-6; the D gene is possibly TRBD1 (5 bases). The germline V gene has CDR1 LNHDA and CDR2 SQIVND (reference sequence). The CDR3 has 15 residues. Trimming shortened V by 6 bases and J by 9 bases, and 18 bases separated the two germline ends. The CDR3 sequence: CASSIQGLPISPLHF. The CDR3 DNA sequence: TGTGCCAGTAGCATCCAGGGATTGCCGATTTCACCCCTCCACTTT.

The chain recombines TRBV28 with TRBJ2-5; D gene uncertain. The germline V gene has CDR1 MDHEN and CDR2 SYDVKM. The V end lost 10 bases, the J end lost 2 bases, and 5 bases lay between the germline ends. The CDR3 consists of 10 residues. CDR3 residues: CATRQETQYF. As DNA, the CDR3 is TGTGCCACGCGGCAAGAGACCCAGTACTTC.

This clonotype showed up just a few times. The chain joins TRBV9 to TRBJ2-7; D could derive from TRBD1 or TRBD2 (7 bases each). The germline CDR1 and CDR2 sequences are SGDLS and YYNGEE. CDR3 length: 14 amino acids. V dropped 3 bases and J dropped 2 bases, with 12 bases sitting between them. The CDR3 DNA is TGTGCCAGCAGCGGACAGGGAGGGCCCTACGAGCAGTACTTC. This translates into CASSGQGGPYEQYF.

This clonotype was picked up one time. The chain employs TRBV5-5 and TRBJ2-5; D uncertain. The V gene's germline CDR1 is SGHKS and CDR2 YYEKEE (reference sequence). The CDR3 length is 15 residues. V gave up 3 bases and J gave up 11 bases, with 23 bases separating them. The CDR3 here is CASSSVGFGTNEQYF. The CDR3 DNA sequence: TGTGCCAGCAGCTCAGTTGGTTTCGGTACCAATGAGCAGTACTTC.

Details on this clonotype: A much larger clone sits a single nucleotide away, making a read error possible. The CDR3 DNA follows: TGTGCCATCAGTAGTACAGGGGCTAGCGGGAGGAACAATGAGCAGTACTTC. This translates into CAISSTGASGRNNEQYF. The chain carries TRBV10-3 and TRBJ2-4; TRBD2 matches at 11 bases. Trimming cost V 5 bases and J 13 bases; bases outside gene matches: 19. Germline V gene sequence: CDR1 ENHRY, CDR2 SYGVKD. The CDR3 loop spans 17 amino acids.

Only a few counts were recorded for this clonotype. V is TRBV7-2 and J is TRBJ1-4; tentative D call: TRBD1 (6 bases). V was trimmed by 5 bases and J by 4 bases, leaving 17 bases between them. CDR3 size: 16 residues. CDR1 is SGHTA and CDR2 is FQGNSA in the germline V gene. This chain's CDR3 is CASSHGGGANNEKLFF. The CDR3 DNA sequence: TGTGCCAGCAGCCATGGTGGGGGGGCAAATAATGAAAAACTGTTTTTT.

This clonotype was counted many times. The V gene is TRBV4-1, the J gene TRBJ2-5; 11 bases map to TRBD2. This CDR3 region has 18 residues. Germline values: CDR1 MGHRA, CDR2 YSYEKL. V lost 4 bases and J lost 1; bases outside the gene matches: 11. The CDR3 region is CASSLATGTSGPQETQYF. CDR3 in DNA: TGCGCCAGCAGCCTCGCGACCGGGACTAGCGGACCCCAAGAGACCCAGTACTTC.

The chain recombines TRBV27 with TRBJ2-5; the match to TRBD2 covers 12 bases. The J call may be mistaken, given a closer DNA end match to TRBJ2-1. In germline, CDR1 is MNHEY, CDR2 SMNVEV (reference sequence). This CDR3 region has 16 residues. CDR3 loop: CASSPGTSGYQETQFF. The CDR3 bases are TGTGCCAGCAGCCCTGGGACTAGCGGGTATCAAGAGACCCAGTTCTTC.

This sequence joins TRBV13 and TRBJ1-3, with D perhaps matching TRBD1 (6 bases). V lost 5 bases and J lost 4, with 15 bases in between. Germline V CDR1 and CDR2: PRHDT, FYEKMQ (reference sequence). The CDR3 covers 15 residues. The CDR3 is CASSLFGGRGNTIYF. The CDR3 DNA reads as TGTGCCAGCAGCCTCTTCGGGGGGCGAGGAAACACCATATATTTT.